Listed here are 32 T cell receptor beta chains from one sample, sequenced in a study of blood T cell repertoires in COVID-19. Here immunoSEQ multiplex PCR was the method, and the copy in TCRdb shows in-frame clones only, minus some. The sample has 250,000 to 400,000 clones; 85% to 90% are singletons. Sequencing input: peripheral blood. Receptors were obtained from a woman aged 25-40 years with COVID-19, enrolled during active disease.

The chain carries TRBV18 and TRBJ2-7; 9 bases agree with TRBD1. CDR3 length equals 14 residues. Germline lookup yields CDR1 KGHSH and CDR2 LQKENI. With V trimmed by 3 bases and J by 5 bases, 5 bases remained unmatched. CDR3 DNA: TGTGCCAGCTCACCTGCCGGACAGGGGAACGAGCAGTACTTC. This sequence encodes CASSPAGQGNEQYF. Complete variable domain (other parts from reference TRBV18 and TRBJ2-7): NAGVMQNPRHLVRRRGQEARLRCSPMKGHSHVYWYRQLPEEGLKFMVYLQKENIIDESGMPKERFSAEFPKEGPSILRIQQVVRGDSAAYFCASSPAGQGNEQYFGPGTRLTVT.

The V call is TRBV29-1, the J call TRBJ2-1, with D possibly being TRBD2 (6 bases). Trimming removed 4 bases from V and 8 bases from J, with 15 bases in between. This CDR3 spans 13 amino acids. The germline V gene encodes CDR1 SQVTM and CDR2 ANQGSEA. CDR3 protein: CSVGFMGGHEQFF. The CDR3 DNA follows: TGCAGCGTTGGTTTTATGGGGGGACATGAGCAGTTCTTC.

This clone was seen a single time. The chain joins TRBV5-1 to TRBJ2-7; D is possibly TRBD2 (5 bases). This CDR3 spans 15 amino acids. V lost 1 base, J lost 6 bases, and 17 bases lay in between. Germline V gene data show CDR1 as SGHRS and CDR2 as YFSETQ. In DNA, the CDR3 is TGCGCCAGCAGCTTGATCCGGGCGGACTGGGGCGAGCAGTACTTC. Translating gives CASSLIRADWGEQYF.

The chain couples TRBV7-2 to TRBJ1-2; 7 bases match TRBD1. V was pared by 1 base and J by 7 bases, with 3 bases of the junction left unmatched. Germline values: CDR1 SGHTA, CDR2 FQGNSA. CDR3 size: 13 residues. CDR3 loop: CASSLDRGRGYTF. CDR3 sequence (DNA): TGTGCCAGCAGCTTAGACAGGGGACGTGGCTACACCTTC.

The chain is built from TRBV5-5 and TRBJ2-3; 9 nucleotides line up with TRBD1. This CDR3 has 15 residues. The V gene end was trimmed by 2 bases and the J gene end by 2 bases; junction bases not matched to a gene: 3. Germline CDR1 reads SGHKS; CDR2 reads YYEKEE (reference sequence). The CDR3 region has the DNA TGTGCCAGCAGCTTCGGGACAGGGACCACAGATACGCAGTATTTT. Its translation is CASSFGTGTTDTQYF.

J is TRBJ1-2 and V is TRBV5-6; D remains ambiguous. V lost 0 bases, J lost 6 bases, and 15 bases lay in between. CDR3 length equals 15 residues. Germline V gene data show CDR1 as SGHDT and CDR2 as YYEEEE. The CDR3 sequence: CASSLVVSGSDGYTF. For the CDR3, the DNA is TGTGCCAGCAGCTTGGTGGTCTCGGGGTCGGATGGCTACACCTTC.

This chain links TRBV5-6 with TRBJ2-1, with 10 bases matching TRBD2. Trimming at V came to 4 bases and at J to 2 bases, leaving 6 bases not matched to a gene. Germline CDR1 reads SGHDT; CDR2 reads YYEEEE. The CDR3 contains 16 residues. The CDR3 reads CASSHATSGAYNEQFF. The CDR3 DNA sequence: TGTGCCAGCAGCCATGCCACTAGCGGGGCCTACAATGAGCAGTTCTTC.

Only a few counts were recorded for this clone. The V call is TRBV19, the J call TRBJ1-2, with 9 bases fitting TRBD1. Germline V gene sequence: CDR1 LNHDA, CDR2 SQIVND (reference sequence). After removal of 4 bases from V and 4 bases from J, the junction contained 4 bases not matched to a gene. The CDR3 runs to 14 residues. Written as DNA, the CDR3 is TGTGCCAGTAGTACCACAGGGGGCGCCTATGGCTACACCTTC. Translated, it gives CASSTTGGAYGYTF. Full variable domain (rest looked up from reference TRBV19 and TRBJ1-2): DGGITQSPKYLFRKEGQNVTLSCEQNLNHDAMYWYRQDPGQGLRLIYYSQIVNDFQKGDIAEGYSVSREKKESFPLTVTSAQKNPTAFYLCASSTTGGAYGYTFGSGTRLTVV.

The V call is TRBV5-1, the J call TRBJ2-2; D possibly corresponds to TRBD1 (6 bases). Germline CDR1 is SGHRS and CDR2 is YFSETQ. V was shortened by 0 bases and J by 6 bases, with 9 bases between the two germline ends. The length of the CDR3 is 14 residues. The CDR3 DNA follows: TGCGCCAGCAGCTTGGGACAGGTAGCCGGGGAGCTGTTTTTT. Amino acid sequence: CASSLGQVAGELFF.

In its sample, this clone was seen once. The rearrangement links TRBV28 to TRBJ1-1; 7 bases line up with TRBD1. The CDR3 spans 13 residues. Trimming removed 9 bases from V and 1 base from J; junction bases left unmatched: 5. Germline CDR1 and CDR2: MDHEN and SYDVKM. The CDR3 spells CASLTGANTEAFF. For the CDR3, the DNA is TGTGCCAGTTTAACAGGGGCGAACACTGAAGCTTTCTTT.

The CDR3 region is CASSGGDTNEKLFF. DNA for the CDR3: TGTGCCAGTAGTGGCGGGGATACTAATGAAAAACTGTTTTTT. This rearrangement joins TRBV19 to TRBJ1-4; D call uncertain. The CDR3 extends over 14 amino acids. Germline lookup yields CDR1 LNHDA and CDR2 SQIVND (reference sequence). V lost 5 bases and J 2 bases, leaving 9 bases between the germline ends. The whole variable domain, filled in from reference TRBV19 and TRBJ1-4, reads DGGITQSPKYLFRKEGQNVTLSCEQNLNHDAMYWYRQDPGQGLRLIYYSQIVNDFQKGDIAEGYSVSREKKESFPLTVTSAQKNPTAFYLCASSGGDTNEKLFFGSGTQLSVL.

The chain carries TRBV6-5 and TRBJ1-2; possibly TRBD1 for D (6 bases). V was cut by 10 bases and J by 8 bases, with 17 bases left in between. Germline lookup yields CDR1 MNHEY and CDR2 SVGAGI. This CDR3 has 12 amino acids. CDR3 sequence: CAIFGGARGYTF. DNA for the CDR3: TGTGCCATCTTCGGGGGGGCGAGAGGCTACACCTTC.

The chain is built from TRBV30 and TRBJ1-2; tentative D call: TRBD1 (5 bases). CDR3 length: 13 residues. CDR1 and CDR2 (germline): GTSNPN, SVGIG (reference sequence). Trimming took off 5 bases at V and 1 base at J, with 11 bases between the two ends. The CDR3 is CAWVIGGNYGYTF. DNA of the CDR3: TGTGCCTGGGTAATCGGGGGTAACTATGGCTACACCTTC.

Notes on this clone: This same CDR3 is encoded by further DNA sequences in the sample. The chain couples TRBV3-1 (or the pseudogene TRBV3-2) to TRBJ2-7, with D hard to call. V lost 0 bases and J lost 3, with 12 bases in between. CDR1 LGHDT and CDR2 YNNKEL come from the germline V gene (reference sequence). CDR3 length equals 15 residues. CDR3 amino acids: CASSQDRGSFYEQYF. For the CDR3, the DNA is TGTGCCAGCAGCCAAGATCGAGGTTCCTTCTACGAGCAGTACTTC.

This CDR3 is CASSISPTGVSENEQFF. The CDR3 DNA sequence: TGTGCCAGTAGTATTTCGCCGACGGGAGTGAGCGAGAATGAGCAGTTCTTC. The chain recombines TRBV19 with TRBJ2-1; tentatively, D is TRBD2 (6 bases). The CDR3 length is 17 residues. CDR1 LNHDA and CDR2 SQIVND come from the germline V gene (reference sequence). The V end lost 3 bases, the J end lost 7 bases, and 22 bases lay between the germline ends.

The rearrangement uses TRBV3-1 (or the pseudogene TRBV3-2) and TRBJ1-6, with 10 bases that match TRBD1. V lost 4 bases, J lost 4 bases, and 7 bases stayed unmatched. CDR1 LGHDT and CDR2 YNNKEL come from the germline V gene (reference sequence). The CDR3 is 17 amino acids. The DNA of the CDR3 is TGTGCCAGCAGCCCCCGGGACAGGGGAGGTTATAATTCACCCCTCCACTTT. It codes for CASSPRDRGGYNSPLHF.

This clone was counted once. V usage is TRBV2 and J usage is TRBJ1-1, with 10 bases that match TRBD1. Germline CDR1 reads SNHLY; CDR2 reads FYNNEI. V gave up 6 bases and J gave up 1 base; unmatched junction bases: 5. The CDR3 has 15 residues. This CDR3 reads CASRVRQGANTEAFF. CDR3 coding DNA: TGTGCCAGCAGAGTAAGACAGGGGGCGAACACTGAAGCTTTCTTT.

Points on this clone: The sample contains more than one DNA sequence encoding this CDR3. The rearrangement uses TRBV5-1 and TRBJ1-2; D ambiguous. Trimming removed 4 bases from V and 5 bases from J, with 15 bases in between. The germline gives CDR1 SGHRS, CDR2 YFSETQ. CDR3 length equals 14 residues. The CDR3 reads CASSLDGGAYGYTF. CDR3 DNA sequence: TGCGCCAGCAGCCTGGACGGTGGAGCTTATGGCTACACCTTC.

The DNA of the CDR3 is TGTGCCAGCAGTGAATTAGGCGGCAGCTATGGCTACACCTTC. It yields the protein CASSELGGSYGYTF. The rearrangement links TRBV6-1 to TRBJ1-2; D call uncertain. Looked up from germline, CDR1 is MNHNS and CDR2 is SASEGT. Trimming took 2 bases from V and 4 from J, leaving 11 bases between them. The CDR3 spans 14 residues.

The V gene is TRBV4-1, the J gene TRBJ1-4, with 7 bases matching TRBD1. Germline CDR1 is MGHRA and CDR2 is YSYEKL. This CDR3 contains 13 residues. V dropped 2 bases and J dropped 8; count of bases not matched to a gene: 2. The CDR3 DNA sequence: TGCGCCAGCAGCCAAACGGGACAGGAAAAACTGTTTTTT. Translated: CASSQTGQEKLFF.

Written as DNA, the CDR3 is TGTGCCTGGAACCTTGACAGGGCGAGGTTGACTGAAGCTTTCTTT. It codes for CAWNLDRARLTEAFF. This rearrangement joins TRBV30 to TRBJ1-1, with 7 positions matching TRBD1. Germline assignment: CDR1 GTSNPN and CDR2 SVGIG (reference sequence). The CDR3 has 15 residues. Losses at the gene ends were 4 bases for V and 5 bases for J; bases not matched to a gene: 13.

The J gene is TRBJ2-5, the V gene TRBV24-1; D may be TRBD1 (6 bases). With 0 bases removed from V and 4 bases from J, the gap between germline ends came to 14 bases. CDR3 size: 16 residues. Germline assignment: CDR1 KGHDR and CDR2 SFDVKD. The CDR3 reads CATSDLQRGFPETQYF. The DNA of the CDR3 is TGTGCCACCAGTGATTTGCAAAGGGGGTTTCCAGAGACCCAGTACTTC.

This clone appeared a single time. This sequence joins TRBV5-1 and TRBJ1-5; 7 bases map to TRBD1. Losses at the gene ends were 0 bases for V and 3 bases for J; bases not matched to a gene: 3. CDR1 and CDR2 from the germline V gene are SGHRS and YFSETQ. The CDR3 covers 15 residues. Here the CDR3 DNA reads TGCGCCAGCAGCTTGGGGGACAGCGACAATCAGCCCCAGCATTTT. Protein sequence: CASSLGDSDNQPQHF.

The chain is built from TRBV19 and TRBJ1-2; 7 bases fit TRBD1. The junction had 9 bases not matched to a gene; V was cut back by 6 bases and J by 2 bases. CDR1 is LNHDA and CDR2 is SQIVND in the germline V gene (reference sequence). This CDR3 has 15 amino acids. CDR3 protein: CASRRKETGNYGYTF. The CDR3 nucleotides read TGTGCCAGTAGACGTAAAGAGACAGGGAACTATGGCTACACCTTC.

The chain carries TRBV5-1 and TRBJ2-2; TRBD1 is a possible D gene (5 bases). This CDR3 is built from 16 residues. CDR1 and CDR2 from the germline V gene are SGHRS and YFSETQ. V lost 1 base to trimming and J lost 1 base, with 11 bases between them. DNA for the CDR3: TGCGCCAGCAGCTTGTTTGGGCAGGGGAACACCGGGGAGCTGTTTTTT. It is translated as CASSLFGQGNTGELFF. Full variable domain (outside the CDR3, taken from reference TRBV5-1 and TRBJ2-2): KAGVTQTPRYLIKTRGQQVTLSCSPISGHRSVSWYQQTPGQGLQFLFEYFSETQRNKGNFPGRFSGRQFSNSRSEMNVSTLELGDSALYLCASSLFGQGNTGELFFGEGSRLTVL.

The chain joins TRBV9 to TRBJ2-3; the D gene is possibly TRBD1 (6 bases). CDR1 and CDR2 from the germline V gene are SGDLS and YYNGEE. The CDR3 has 13 amino acids. V dropped 3 bases and J dropped 9 bases, with 14 bases sitting between them. As DNA, the CDR3 is TGTGCCAGCAGCGCCTTAAGTGGACAGACGCAGTATTTT. It translates to CASSALSGQTQYF.

The V and J genes are TRBV4-2 and TRBJ2-2; D might be TRBD2 (6 bases). V was clipped by 0 bases and J by 2 bases, with 10 bases between them. Germline-derived CDR1 and CDR2 are LGHNA and YNFKEQ. The CDR3 loop spans 16 amino acids. The CDR3 DNA reads TGTGCCAGCAGCCAAGAGGGAGGCGGAAACACCGGGGAGCTGTTTTTT. It yields the protein CASSQEGGGNTGELFF.

The CDR3 nucleotides are TGTGCCAGCAGTTACTCGAGTAATAGTGGCTACACCTTC. Its translation is CASSYSSNSGYTF. The rearrangement links TRBV6-5 to TRBJ1-2, with D hard to call. The V end was cut by 0 bases, the J end by 7 bases, with 9 bases between. The CDR3 sequence is 13 residues long. Per the germline V gene, CDR1 is MNHEY and CDR2 is SVGAGI.

The genes are TRBV2 and TRBJ2-5; tentatively, D is TRBD2 (5 bases). Germline V lookup: CDR1 SNHLY, CDR2 FYNNEI. V lost 2 bases to trimming and J lost 5 bases, with 18 bases between them. The CDR3 has 16 residues. The CDR3 protein is CASSETVTPGIETQYF. The CDR3 DNA reads as TGTGCCAGCAGTGAAACGGTAACGCCGGGGATTGAGACCCAGTACTTC.

The gene calls are TRBV5-1 and TRBJ1-4; D is unresolved. The CDR3 runs 14 residues. V was pared by 2 bases and J by 6 bases, with 11 bases between. CDR1 is SGHRS, CDR2 YFSETQ, per germline. CDR3 residues: CASSFAGEDEKLFF. CDR3 nucleotide sequence: TGCGCCAGCAGCTTCGCGGGAGAAGATGAAAAACTGTTTTTT.

V and J are TRBV28 and TRBJ1-4; possibly TRBD1 for D (5 bases). Trimming took 6 bases from V and 7 from J, leaving 15 bases between them. Germline-derived CDR1 and CDR2 are MDHEN and SYDVKM. The CDR3 covers 14 residues. The CDR3 protein is CASSSGGDGEKLFF. The CDR3 DNA sequence: TGTGCCAGCAGCTCCGGAGGGGACGGTGAAAAACTGTTTTTT.

The rearrangement links TRBV7-7 to TRBJ2-1; 7 bases are shared with TRBD2. The CDR3 totals 15 residues. The germline V gene has CDR1 SSHAT and CDR2 FNYEAQ (reference sequence). V was clipped by 1 base and J by 5 bases; unmatched bases: 5. CDR3 DNA sequence: TGTGCCAGCAGCTTAGGGGGCGGGAGTCACAATGAGCAGTTCTTC. Translation: CASSLGGGSHNEQFF.